This T cell receptor beta chain was sequenced during a study of Ad26.COV2.S vaccination and SARS-CoV-2 variants. This CDR3 contains 15 residues. V dropped 6 bases and J dropped 2; count of bases not matched to a gene: 5. CDR1 and CDR2 (germline): MNHEY, SMNVEV (reference sequence). The data were produced by immunoSEQ multiplex PCR, yet TCRdb's version contains in-frame clones alone and is incomplete. The sample has some 390,000 clones; around nine tenths are singletons. The sample's treatment: roughly 20 received Ad26.COV2.S at low or high dose, single or two shots; five or six received placebo; per-sample allocation not given. It was on day 63 after the first vaccine or placebo injection that samples were taken.

The sequencing here drew on peripheral blood, taken in a trial of Ad26.COV2.S vaccine versus placebo. V usage is TRBV27 and J usage is TRBJ2-1; 9 bases match TRBD1. The origin of this receptor is a person aged 18-65 years who received the Ad26.COV2.S COVID-19 vaccine or a placebo. For the CDR3, the DNA is TGTGCCAGCAGGACCGGGACAGGGACCTACAATGAGCAGTTCTTC. Protein sequence: CASRTGTGTYNEQFF.